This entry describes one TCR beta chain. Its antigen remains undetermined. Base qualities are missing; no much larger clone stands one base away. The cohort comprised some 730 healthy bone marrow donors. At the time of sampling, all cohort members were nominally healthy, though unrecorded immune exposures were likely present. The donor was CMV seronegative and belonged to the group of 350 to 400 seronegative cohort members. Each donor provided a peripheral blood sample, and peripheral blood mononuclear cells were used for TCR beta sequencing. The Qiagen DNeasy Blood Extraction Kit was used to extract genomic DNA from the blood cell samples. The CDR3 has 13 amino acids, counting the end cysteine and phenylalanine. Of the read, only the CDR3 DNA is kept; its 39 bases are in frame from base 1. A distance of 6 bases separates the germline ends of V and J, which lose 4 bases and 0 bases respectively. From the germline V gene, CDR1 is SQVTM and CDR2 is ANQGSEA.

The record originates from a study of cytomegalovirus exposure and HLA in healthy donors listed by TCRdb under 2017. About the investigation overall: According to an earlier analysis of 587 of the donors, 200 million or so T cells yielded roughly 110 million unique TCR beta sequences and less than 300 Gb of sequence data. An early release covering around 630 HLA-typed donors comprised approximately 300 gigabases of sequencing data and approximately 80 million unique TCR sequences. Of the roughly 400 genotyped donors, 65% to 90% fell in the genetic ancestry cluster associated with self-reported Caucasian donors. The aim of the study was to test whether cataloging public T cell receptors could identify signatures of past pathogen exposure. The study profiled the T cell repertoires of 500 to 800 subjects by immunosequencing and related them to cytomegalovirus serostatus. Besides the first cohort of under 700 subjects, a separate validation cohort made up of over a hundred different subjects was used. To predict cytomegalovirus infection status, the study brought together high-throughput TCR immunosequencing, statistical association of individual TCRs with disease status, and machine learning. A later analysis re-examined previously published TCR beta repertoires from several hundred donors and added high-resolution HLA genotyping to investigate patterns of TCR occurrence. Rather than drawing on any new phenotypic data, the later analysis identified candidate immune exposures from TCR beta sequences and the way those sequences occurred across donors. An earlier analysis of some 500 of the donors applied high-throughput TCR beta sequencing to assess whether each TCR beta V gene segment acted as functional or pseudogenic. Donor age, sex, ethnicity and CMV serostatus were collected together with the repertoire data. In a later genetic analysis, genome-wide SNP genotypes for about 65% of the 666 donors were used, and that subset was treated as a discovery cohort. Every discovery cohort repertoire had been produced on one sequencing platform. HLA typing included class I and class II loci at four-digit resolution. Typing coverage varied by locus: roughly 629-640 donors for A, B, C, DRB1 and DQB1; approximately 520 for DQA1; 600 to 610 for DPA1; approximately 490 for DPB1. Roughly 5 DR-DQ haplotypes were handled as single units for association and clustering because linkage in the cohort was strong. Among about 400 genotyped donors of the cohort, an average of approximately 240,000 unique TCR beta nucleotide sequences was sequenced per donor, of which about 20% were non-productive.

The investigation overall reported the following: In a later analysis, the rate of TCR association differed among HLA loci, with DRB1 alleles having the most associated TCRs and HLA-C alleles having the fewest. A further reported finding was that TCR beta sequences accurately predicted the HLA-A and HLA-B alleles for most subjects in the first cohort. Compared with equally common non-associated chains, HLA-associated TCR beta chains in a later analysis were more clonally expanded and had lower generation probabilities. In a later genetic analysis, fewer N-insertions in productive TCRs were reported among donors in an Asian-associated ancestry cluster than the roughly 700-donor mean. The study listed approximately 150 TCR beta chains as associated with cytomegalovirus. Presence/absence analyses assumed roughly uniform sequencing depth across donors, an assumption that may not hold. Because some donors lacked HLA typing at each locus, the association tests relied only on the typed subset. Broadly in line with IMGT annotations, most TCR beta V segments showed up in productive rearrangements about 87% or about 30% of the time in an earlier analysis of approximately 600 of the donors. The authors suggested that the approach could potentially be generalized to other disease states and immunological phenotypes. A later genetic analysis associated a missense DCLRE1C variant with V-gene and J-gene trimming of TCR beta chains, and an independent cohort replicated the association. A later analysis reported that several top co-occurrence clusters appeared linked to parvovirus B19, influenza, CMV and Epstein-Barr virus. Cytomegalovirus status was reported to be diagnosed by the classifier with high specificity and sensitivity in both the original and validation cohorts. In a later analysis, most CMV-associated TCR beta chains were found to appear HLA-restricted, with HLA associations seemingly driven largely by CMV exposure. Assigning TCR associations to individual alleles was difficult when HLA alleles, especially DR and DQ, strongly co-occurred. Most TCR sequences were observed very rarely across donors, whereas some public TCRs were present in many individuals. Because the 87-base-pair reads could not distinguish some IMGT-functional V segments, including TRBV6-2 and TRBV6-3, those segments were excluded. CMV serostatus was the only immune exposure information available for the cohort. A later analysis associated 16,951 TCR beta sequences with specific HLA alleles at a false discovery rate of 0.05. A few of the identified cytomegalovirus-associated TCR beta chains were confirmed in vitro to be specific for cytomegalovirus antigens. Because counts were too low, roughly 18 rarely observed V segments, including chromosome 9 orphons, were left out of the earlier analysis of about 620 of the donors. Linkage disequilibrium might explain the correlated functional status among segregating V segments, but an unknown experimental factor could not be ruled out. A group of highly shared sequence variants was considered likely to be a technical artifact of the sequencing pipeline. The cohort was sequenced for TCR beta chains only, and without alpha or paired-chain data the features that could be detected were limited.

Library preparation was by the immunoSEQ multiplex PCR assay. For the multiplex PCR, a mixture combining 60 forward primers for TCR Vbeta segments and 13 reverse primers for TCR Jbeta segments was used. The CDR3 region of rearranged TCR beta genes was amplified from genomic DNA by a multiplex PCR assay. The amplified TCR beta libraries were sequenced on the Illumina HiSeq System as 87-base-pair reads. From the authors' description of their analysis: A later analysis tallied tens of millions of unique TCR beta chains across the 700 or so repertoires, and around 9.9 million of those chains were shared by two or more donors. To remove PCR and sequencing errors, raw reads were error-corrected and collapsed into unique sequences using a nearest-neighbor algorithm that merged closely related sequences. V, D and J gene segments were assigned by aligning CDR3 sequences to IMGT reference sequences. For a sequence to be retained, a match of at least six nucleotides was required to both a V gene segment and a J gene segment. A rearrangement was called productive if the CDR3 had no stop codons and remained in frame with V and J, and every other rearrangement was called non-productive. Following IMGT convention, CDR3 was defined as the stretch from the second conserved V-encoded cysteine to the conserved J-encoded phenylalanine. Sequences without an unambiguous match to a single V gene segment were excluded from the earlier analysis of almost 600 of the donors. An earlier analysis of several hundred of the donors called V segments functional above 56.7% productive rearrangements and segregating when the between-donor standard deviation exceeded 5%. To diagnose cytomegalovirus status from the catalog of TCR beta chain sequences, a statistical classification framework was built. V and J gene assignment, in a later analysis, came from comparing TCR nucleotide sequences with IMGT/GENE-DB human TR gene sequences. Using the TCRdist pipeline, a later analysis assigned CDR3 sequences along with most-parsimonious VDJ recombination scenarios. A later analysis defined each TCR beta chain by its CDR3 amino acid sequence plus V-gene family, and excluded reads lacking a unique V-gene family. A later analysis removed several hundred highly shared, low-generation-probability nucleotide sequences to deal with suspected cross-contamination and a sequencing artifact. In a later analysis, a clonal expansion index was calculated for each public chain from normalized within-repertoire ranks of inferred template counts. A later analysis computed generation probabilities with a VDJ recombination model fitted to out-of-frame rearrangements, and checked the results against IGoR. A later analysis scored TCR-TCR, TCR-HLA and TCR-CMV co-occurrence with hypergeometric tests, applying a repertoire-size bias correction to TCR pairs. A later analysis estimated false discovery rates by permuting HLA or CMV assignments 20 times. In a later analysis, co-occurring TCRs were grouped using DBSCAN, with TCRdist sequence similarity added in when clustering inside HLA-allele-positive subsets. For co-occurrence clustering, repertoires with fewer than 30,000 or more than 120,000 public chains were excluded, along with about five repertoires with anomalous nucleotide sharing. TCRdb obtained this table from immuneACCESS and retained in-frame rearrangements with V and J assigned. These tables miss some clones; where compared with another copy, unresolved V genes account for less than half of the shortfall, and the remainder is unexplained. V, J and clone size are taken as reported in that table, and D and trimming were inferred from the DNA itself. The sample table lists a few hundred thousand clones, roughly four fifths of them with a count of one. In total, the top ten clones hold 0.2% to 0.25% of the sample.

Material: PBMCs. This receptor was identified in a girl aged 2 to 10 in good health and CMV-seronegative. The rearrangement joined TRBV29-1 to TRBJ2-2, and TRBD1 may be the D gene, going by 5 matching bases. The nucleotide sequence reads TGCAGCGTTGTAGGGGCGAACACCGGGGAGCTGTTTTTT. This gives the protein CSVVGANTGELFF.